This T cell receptor (beta chain) was identified in a study of metastatic and nonmetastatic thyroid tumors. About the research overall: Across peripheral blood and tumor or nodule tissue samples taken from malignant and benign thyroid patients, the repertoires were compared with one another. Findings and limits, study-wide: Significantly higher TCR beta diversity was reportedly seen in malignant thyroid tumors than benign nodules, in blood and tumor.

With 6 bases clipped from V and 3 bases from J, the junction kept 4 bases outside the gene matches. In germline, CDR1 is MNHEY, CDR2 SVGEGT. This CDR3 has 13 amino acids. A few counts support this clone. Its antigen is undetermined. TCRdb re-called clones via MiXCR from the PCR reads. This table holds around 23,000 clones, approximately 24% found once. All patients reached thyroid surgery having received no treatment beforehand. This receptor was taken from a male donor with papillary thyroid cancer or a benign thyroid nodule (not recorded which). Some clones in this sample may be carry-over from other donors' samples. The specimen was blood. This chain joins TRBV6-2 or TRBV6-3 and TRBJ2-7; 8 bases fit TRBD1. CDR3 nucleotides: TGTGCCAGCAGCATTGACAGGGGCTACGAGCAGTACTTC. It translates to CASSIDRGYEQYF.